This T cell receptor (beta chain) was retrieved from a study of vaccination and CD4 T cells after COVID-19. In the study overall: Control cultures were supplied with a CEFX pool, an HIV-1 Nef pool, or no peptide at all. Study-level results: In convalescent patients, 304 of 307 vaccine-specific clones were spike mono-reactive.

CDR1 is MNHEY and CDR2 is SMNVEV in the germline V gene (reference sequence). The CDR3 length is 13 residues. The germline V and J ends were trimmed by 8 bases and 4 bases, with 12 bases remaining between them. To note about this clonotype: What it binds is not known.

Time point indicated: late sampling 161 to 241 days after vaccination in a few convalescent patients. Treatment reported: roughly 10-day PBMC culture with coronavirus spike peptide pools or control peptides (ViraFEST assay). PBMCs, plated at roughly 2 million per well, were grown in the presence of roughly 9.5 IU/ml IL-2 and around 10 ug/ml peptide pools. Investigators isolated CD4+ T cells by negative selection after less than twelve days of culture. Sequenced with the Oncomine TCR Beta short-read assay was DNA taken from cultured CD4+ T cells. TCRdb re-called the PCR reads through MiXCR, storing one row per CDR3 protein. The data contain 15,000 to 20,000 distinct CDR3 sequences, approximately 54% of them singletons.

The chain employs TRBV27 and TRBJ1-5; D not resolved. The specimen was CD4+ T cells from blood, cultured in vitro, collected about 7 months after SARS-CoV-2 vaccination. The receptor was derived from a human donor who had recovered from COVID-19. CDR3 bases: TGTGCCAGCGGACGTTGGGGAAATCAGCCCCAGCATTTT. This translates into CASGRWGNQPQHF.